Given below is one TCR beta chain in context. Its specificity is not known. The conserved closing phenylalanine or tryptophan is absent in this CDR3, likely reflecting a read error. The DNA is left out, because the CDR3 cannot be placed on it with certainty; the CDR3 is given as TCRdb lists it. This entry is derived from a study of CD8+CD57+ T cells in acquired aplastic anemia. Study in general: DNA from sorted CD4+ and CD8+ cells averaged around 3.5 ug. Mean read depth for CD4+ cells from healthy donors was about 9.9 million. Findings and caveats of the study: In CD8+ cells, Simpson's diversity showed no significant difference between patients and controls.

A total of 13 residues make up the CDR3, ends included. CDR1 and CDR2 from the germline V gene are SGHTA and FQGNSA. The template for TCR beta VDJ and CDR3 sequence profiling was genomic DNA. TCRdb reprocessed the reads via MiXCR and lists one record per CDR3 protein. The repertoire consists of 350,000 to 450,000 distinct CDR3 sequences, with about two thirds occurring once and the leading ten covering less than 4%. The rearrangement links TRBV7-2 to TRBJ1-2. The sequenced sample consisted of sorted CD4+, CD8+, or CD8+CD57+ T cells (not recorded which) from PBMCs. The clonotype originates from a human donor in good health, serving as a control. This CDR3 reads CASSSKTSGKGRV.